Listed below are T cell receptor beta chains from one sample, sequenced in a study of Ad26.COV2.S vaccination and SARS-CoV-2 variants. The method was immunoSEQ multiplex PCR; TCRdb's version includes in-frame clones alone and lacks a portion of them. The table has tens of thousands of clones, more than 70% seen once. The material sequenced was peripheral blood, taken after recovery from COVID-19. These receptors came from a human donor who had recovered from COVID-19. CDR3s include the opening cysteine and the closing phenylalanine or tryptophan. The D gene is left open where the match is weak. Expanded clones are given a class, and other clones once, few, many or no size at all.

d_call clone_size j_call v_call cdr3_aa cdr3_nt
NA NA TRBJ1-1 TRBV5-4 CASSLEAQTEAFF TGTGCCAGCAGCTTAGAGGCGCAGACTGAAGCTTTCTTT
TRBD1 NA TRBJ1-2 TRBV24-1 CATSDLKGQGAYGYTF TGTGCCACCAGTGATCTAAAGGGACAGGGGGCTTATGGCTACACCTTC
NA NA TRBJ2-5 TRBV9 CASSVGLAVQETQYF TGTGCCAGCAGCGTAGGTTTAGCGGTACAAGAGACCCAGTACTTC
TRBD2 NA TRBJ2-7 TRBV24-1 CATRAGGGAYEQYF TGTGCCACCAGAGCGGGAGGAGGTGCCTACGAGCAGTACTTC
NA NA TRBJ1-6 TRBV7-9 CASTDRVNSPLHF TGTGCCAGCACCGACAGAGTTAATTCACCCCTCCACTTT
NA NA TRBJ2-7 TRBV2 CASGQLGGEQYF TGTGCCAGCGGACAGTTGGGGGGCGAGCAGTACTTC
NA NA TRBJ2-5 TRBV12-3/TRBV12-4 CASSPTGGETQYF TGTGCCAGCAGTCCGACTGGGGGGGAGACCCAGTACTTC
NA NA TRBJ1-1 TRBV4-1 CASSQGSVWNTEAFF TGCGCCAGCAGCCAAGGGTCGGTCTGGAACACTGAAGCTTTCTTT
NA NA TRBJ2-6 TRBV24-1 CATSLTGSASGANVLTF TGTGCCACCAGTTTGACAGGTTCGGCCTCTGGGGCCAACGTCCTGACTTTC
TRBD2 NA TRBJ2-1 TRBV10-3 CAISEWTSGRANEQFF TGTGCCATCAGTGAGTGGACTAGCGGGAGGGCCAATGAGCAGTTCTTC
NA NA TRBJ1-5 TRBV12-3/TRBV12-4 CASTQGYQPQHF TGTGCCAGCACCCAGGGCTATCAGCCCCAGCATTTT
TRBD2 NA TRBJ2-7 TRBV11-3 CASSHGLAGIGEQYF TGTGCCAGCAGCCACGGACTAGCGGGAATAGGAGAGCAGTACTTC
NA NA TRBJ1-2 TRBV18 CASSPGGYGYTF TGTGCCAGCTCACCAGGAGGTTATGGCTACACCTTC
TRBD2 NA TRBJ2-5 TRBV6-1 CASSELWEGETQYF TGTGCCAGCAGTGAACTATGGGAGGGAGAGACCCAGTACTTC
TRBD1 NA TRBJ1-2 TRBV5-1 CASSKGQYGYTF TGCGCCAGCAGCAAGGGACAGTATGGCTACACCTTC
NA once TRBJ2-5 TRBV9 CASSEPTREETQYF TGTGCCAGCAGCGAACCCACTAGAGAAGAGACCCAGTACTTC
NA NA TRBJ2-1 TRBV28 CASSSLGGRASEQFF TGTGCCAGCAGTTCCTTGGGTGGAAGGGCGAGCGAGCAGTTCTTC
TRBD1 NA TRBJ2-7 TRBV7-9 CASSPPGTGTYEQYF TGTGCCAGCAGCCCACCCGGGACAGGGACCTACGAGCAGTACTTC